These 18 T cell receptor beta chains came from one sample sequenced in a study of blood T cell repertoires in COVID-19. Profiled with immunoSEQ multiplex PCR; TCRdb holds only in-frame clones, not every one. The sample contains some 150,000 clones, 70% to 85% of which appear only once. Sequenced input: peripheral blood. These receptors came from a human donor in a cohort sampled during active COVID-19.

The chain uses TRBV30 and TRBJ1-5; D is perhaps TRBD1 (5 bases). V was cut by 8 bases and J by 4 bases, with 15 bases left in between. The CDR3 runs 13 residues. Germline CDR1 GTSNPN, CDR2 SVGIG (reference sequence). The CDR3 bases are TGTGCCCACAGTGGGGCAGGGAATCAGCCCCAGCATTTT. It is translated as CAHSGAGNQPQHF.

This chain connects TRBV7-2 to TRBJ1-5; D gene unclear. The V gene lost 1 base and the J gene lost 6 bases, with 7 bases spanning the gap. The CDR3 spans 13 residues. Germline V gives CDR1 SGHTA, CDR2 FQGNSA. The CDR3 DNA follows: TGTGCCAGCAGCTTAGAACGGAGTCAGCCCCAGCATTTT. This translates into CASSLERSQPQHF.

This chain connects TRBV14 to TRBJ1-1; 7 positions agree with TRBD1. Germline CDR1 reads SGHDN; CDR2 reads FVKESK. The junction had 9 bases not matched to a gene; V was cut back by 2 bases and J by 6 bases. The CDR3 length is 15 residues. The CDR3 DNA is TGTGCCAGCAGCCAATTACAGGGGAAGGTGGCTGAAGCTTTCTTT. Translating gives CASSQLQGKVAEAFF. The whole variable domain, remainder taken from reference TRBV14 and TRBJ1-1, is EAGVTQFPSHSVIEKGQTVTLRCDPISGHDNLYWYRRVMGKEIKFLLHFVKESKQDESGMPNNRFLAERTGGTYSTLKVQPAELEDSGVYFCASSQLQGKVAEAFFGQGTRLTVV.

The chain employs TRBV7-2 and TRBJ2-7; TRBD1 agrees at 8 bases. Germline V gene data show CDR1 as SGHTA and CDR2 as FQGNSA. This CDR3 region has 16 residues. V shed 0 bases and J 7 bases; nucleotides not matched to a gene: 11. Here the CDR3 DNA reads TGTGCCAGCAGCTTAGCCCCGGGACAGGCCTTGGGGGAGCAGTACTTC. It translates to CASSLAPGQALGEQYF.

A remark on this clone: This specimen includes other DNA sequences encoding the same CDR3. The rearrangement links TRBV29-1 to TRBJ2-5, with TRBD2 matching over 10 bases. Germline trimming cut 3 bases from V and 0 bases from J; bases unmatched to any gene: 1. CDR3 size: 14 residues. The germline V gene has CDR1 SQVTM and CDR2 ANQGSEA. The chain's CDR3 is CSVDLAGDQETQYF. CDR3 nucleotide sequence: TGCAGCGTTGACCTAGCGGGGGACCAAGAGACCCAGTACTTC.

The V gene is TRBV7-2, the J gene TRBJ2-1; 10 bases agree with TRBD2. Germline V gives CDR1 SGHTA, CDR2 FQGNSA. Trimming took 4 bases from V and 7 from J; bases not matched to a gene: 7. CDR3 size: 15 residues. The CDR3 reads CASSWKRGGDNEQFF. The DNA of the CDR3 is TGTGCCAGCAGCTGGAAGCGGGGGGGCGATAATGAGCAGTTCTTC.

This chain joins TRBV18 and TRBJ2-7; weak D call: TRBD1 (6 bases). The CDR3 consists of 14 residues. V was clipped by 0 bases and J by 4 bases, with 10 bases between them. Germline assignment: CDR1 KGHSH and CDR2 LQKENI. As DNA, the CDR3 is TGTGCCAGCTCACCACCAACAGGGCCTTACGAGCAGTACTTC. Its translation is CASSPPTGPYEQYF.

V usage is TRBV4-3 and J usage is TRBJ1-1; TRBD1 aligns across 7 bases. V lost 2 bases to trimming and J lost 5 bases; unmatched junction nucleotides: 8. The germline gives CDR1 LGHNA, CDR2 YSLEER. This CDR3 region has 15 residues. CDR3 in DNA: TGCGCCAGCAGCCAAAAAGCAGGGGGAAAAACTGAAGCTTTCTTT. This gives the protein CASSQKAGGKTEAFF.

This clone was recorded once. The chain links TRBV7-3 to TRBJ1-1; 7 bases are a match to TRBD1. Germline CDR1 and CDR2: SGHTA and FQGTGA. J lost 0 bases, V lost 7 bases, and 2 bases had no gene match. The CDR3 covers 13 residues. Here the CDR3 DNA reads TGTGCCAGCAAAGACAGGGTGAACACTGAAGCTTTCTTT. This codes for CASKDRVNTEAFF.

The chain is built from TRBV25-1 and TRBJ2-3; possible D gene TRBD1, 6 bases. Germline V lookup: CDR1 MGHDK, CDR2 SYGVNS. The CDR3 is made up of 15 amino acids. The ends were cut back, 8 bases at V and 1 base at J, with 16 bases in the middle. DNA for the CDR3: TGTGCCAGCGGAGGATTGACAGGAGGCACAGATACGCAGTATTTT. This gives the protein CASGGLTGGTDTQYF. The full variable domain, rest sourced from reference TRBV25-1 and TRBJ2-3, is EADIYQTPRYLVIGTGKKITLECSQTMGHDKMYWYQQDPGMELHLIHYSYGVNSTEKGDLSSESTVSRIRTEHFPLTLESARPSHTSQYLCASGGLTGGTDTQYFGPGTRLTVL.

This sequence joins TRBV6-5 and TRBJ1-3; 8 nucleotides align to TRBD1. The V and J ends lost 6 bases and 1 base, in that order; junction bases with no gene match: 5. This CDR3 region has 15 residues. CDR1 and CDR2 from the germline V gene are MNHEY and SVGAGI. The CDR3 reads CASRPGGKSGNTIYF. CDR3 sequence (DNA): TGTGCCAGCAGACCAGGGGGCAAGTCTGGAAACACCATATATTTT.

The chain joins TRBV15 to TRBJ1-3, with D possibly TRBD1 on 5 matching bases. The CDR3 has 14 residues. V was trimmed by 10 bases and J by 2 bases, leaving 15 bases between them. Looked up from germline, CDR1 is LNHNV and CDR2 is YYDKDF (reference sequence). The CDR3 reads CAISGEGPGNTIYF. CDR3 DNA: TGTGCCATATCGGGGGAAGGGCCTGGAAACACCATATATTTT.

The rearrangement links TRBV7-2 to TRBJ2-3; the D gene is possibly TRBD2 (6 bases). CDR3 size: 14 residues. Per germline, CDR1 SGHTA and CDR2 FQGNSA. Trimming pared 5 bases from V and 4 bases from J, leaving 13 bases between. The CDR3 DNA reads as TGTGCCAGCAGCCCGGTGGCTAGCGCAGATACGCAGTATTTT. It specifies CASSPVASADTQYF.

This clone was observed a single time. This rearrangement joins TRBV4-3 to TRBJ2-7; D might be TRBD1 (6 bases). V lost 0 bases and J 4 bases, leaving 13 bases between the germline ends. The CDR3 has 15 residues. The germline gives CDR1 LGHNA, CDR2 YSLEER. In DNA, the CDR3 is TGCGCCAGCAGCCAAGATCAGGGACAAACTTACGAGCAGTACTTC. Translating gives CASSQDQGQTYEQYF.

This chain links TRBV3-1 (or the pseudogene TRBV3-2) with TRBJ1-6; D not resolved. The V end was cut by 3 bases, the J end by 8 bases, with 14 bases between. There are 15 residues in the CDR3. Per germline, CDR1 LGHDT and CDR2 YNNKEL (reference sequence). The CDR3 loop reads CASSQTWSLDSPLHF. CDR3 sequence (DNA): TGTGCCAGCAGCCAGACTTGGAGTTTGGATTCACCCCTCCACTTT.

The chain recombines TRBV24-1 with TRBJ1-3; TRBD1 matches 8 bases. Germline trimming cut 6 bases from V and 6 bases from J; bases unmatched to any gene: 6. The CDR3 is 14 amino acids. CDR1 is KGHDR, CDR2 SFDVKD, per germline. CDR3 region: CATSPGGLENTIYF. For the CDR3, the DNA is TGTGCCACCAGTCCAGGGGGCCTAGAAAACACCATATATTTT.

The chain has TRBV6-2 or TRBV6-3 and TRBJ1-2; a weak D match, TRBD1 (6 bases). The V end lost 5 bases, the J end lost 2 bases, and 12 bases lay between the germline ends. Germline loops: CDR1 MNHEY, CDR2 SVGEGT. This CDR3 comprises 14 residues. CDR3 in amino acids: CASSGDTPNYGYTF. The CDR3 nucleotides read TGTGCCAGCAGTGGGGACACCCCAAACTATGGCTACACCTTC.

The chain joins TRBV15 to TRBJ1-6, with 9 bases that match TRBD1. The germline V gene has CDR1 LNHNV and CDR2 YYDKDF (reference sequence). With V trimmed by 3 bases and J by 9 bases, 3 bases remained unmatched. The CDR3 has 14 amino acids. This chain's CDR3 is CATSRSTGGSPLHF. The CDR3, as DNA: TGTGCCACCAGCAGGTCGACAGGGGGTTCACCCCTCCACTTT.